A selection of T cell receptor beta chains follows, all from one sample in a study of identical twins. TCRdb redid the calling of the 5' RACE reads with MiXCR, one entry per CDR3 protein. The data hold 270,000 or so distinct CDR3 sequences, with approximately 8.3% observed a single time. The sample was also linked to a second study, of yellow fever vaccine responses in identical twins.

What was sequenced was CD8+ T cells sorted from blood. The receptors were sampled from a woman between 18 and 30 years old in good health. CDR3s include the opening cysteine and the closing phenylalanine or tryptophan. The D gene is left open where the match is weak. Clone size, where shown, is once, few, many, or a class for clones that have expanded.

15	TRBJ2-7	TRBD1	TRBV11-2	few	CASSFGTGDTFEQYF	TGTGCCAGCAGCTTTGGGACAGGCGACACGTTCGAGCAGTACTTC
12	TRBJ2-1	-	TRBV7-9	few	CASSLGTREQFF	TGTGCCAGCAGCTTGGGAACTCGGGAGCAGTTCTTC
12	TRBJ2-2	-	TRBV6-5	few	CASSSTYGELFF	TGTGCCAGCAGTTCCACCTACGGGGAGCTGTTTTTT
16	TRBJ2-7	TRBD2	TRBV12-3/TRBV12-4	many	CASTLPTSGSPYEQYF	TGTGCCAGCACCCTCCCCACTAGCGGGAGCCCCTACGAGCAGTACTTC
17	TRBJ2-5	TRBD2	TRBV12-3/TRBV12-4	-	CASSLYRGGFYQETQYF	TGTGCCAGCAGTTTATACCGCGGGGGATTCTACCAAGAGACCCAGTACTTC
16	TRBJ2-5	-	TRBV7-8	-	CASSLVEGEVWETQYF	TGTGCCAGCAGCTTAGTAGAGGGAGAGGTATGGGAGACCCAGTACTTC
13	TRBJ2-7	-	TRBV7-9	few	CASSQPGAYEQYF	TGTGCCAGCAGCCAACCCGGGGCATACGAGCAGTACTTC
17	TRBJ2-1	-	TRBV11-2	few	CASSLYLLESSYNEQFF	TGTGCCAGCAGCTTATATCTCCTAGAAAGCTCCTACAATGAGCAGTTCTTC
14	TRBJ2-1	TRBD2	TRBV15	-	CATSGTSGTREQFF	TGTGCCACTTCCGGGACTAGCGGGACTCGTGAGCAGTTCTTC
16	TRBJ2-6	TRBD1	TRBV7-6	few	CASSTGTGSGANVLTF	TGTGCCAGCAGTACCGGGACAGGGTCCGGGGCCAACGTCCTGACTTTC
16	TRBJ2-3	TRBD1	TRBV29-1	few	CSVLDSGTGVTDTQYF	TGCAGCGTGTTAGACTCCGGGACAGGGGTCACAGATACGCAGTATTTT
17	TRBJ1-4	-	TRBV27	few	CASSLSMGDGPNEKLFF	TGTGCCAGCAGTTTATCGATGGGGGATGGACCTAATGAAAAACTGTTTTTT
13	TRBJ1-1	-	TRBV14	-	CASSSGADTEAFF	TGTGCCAGCAGTAGCGGGGCGGACACTGAAGCTTTCTTT
14	TRBJ2-1	-	TRBV24-1	many	CATSDLQRDNEQFF	TGTGCCACCAGTGATTTGCAGAGGGACAATGAGCAGTTCTTC
17	TRBJ1-1	-	TRBV21-1	few	CASSKEGQTGMNTEAFF	TGTGCCAGCAGCAAAGAAGGGCAGACAGGGATGAACACTGAAGCTTTCTTT